This passage covers 9 T cell receptor beta chains from one sample sequenced in a study of human versus mouse CDR3 diversity and MHC coevolution. TCRdb's table, derived via immunoSEQ multiplex PCR, lists solely in-frame clones and lacks some. The table shows 80,000 or so clones, with 93% occurring only once. Sequenced input: naive CD4+ T cells from blood. Subset defined: CD45RO-negative CD62L-positive naive CD4 T cells. Receptors originate from a person aged 30 to 69 in good health.

The chain couples TRBV28 to TRBJ1-4, with 7 bases lining up with TRBD1. Germline assignment: CDR1 MDHEN and CDR2 SYDVKM. J gave up 8 bases and V 5 bases, and 11 bases lay outside the gene matches. CDR3 length: 15 residues. CDR3 amino acids: CASSPAGTALEKLFF. DNA for the CDR3: TGTGCCAGCAGTCCGGCCGGGACAGCTTTAGAAAAACTGTTTTTT.

The chain employs TRBV11-3 and TRBJ1-5, with D maybe TRBD1 (5 bases). The CDR3 spans 15 residues. Trimming took off 1 base at V and 1 base at J, with 8 bases between the two ends. Germline loops: CDR1 SGHNT, CDR2 YENEEA. In DNA, the CDR3 is TGTGCCAGCAGCTTAGGGACAACCAGCAATCAGCCCCAGCATTTT. Its translation is CASSLGTTSNQPQHF.

This rearrangement joins TRBV2 to TRBJ1-4; D remains unclear. The CDR3 length is 13 residues. V shed 6 bases and J shed 3 bases, with 8 bases lying between them. In germline, CDR1 is SNHLY, CDR2 FYNNEI. The CDR3 loop is CASRELPNEKLFF. CDR3 DNA: TGTGCCAGCAGGGAGTTGCCTAATGAAAAACTGTTTTTT. The whole variable domain, remainder taken from reference TRBV2 and TRBJ1-4, is EPEVTQTPSHQVTQMGQEVILRCVPISNHLYFYWYRQILGQKVEFLVSFYNNEISEKSEIFDDQFSVERPDGSNFTLKIRSTKLEDSAMYFCASRELPNEKLFFGSGTQLSVL.

V usage is TRBV6-5 and J usage is TRBJ2-2; D is unresolved. V dropped 9 bases and J dropped 0 bases, with 11 bases sitting between them. This CDR3 region has 14 residues. The germline CDR1 and CDR2 sequences are MNHEY and SVGAGI. Here the CDR3 reads CASQAYSNTGELFF. CDR3 coding DNA: TGTGCCAGTCAGGCGTACTCGAACACCGGGGAGCTGTTTTTT.

The gene calls are TRBV29-1 and TRBJ1-1; 8 bases align to TRBD1. The CDR3 runs to 14 residues. V was pared by 4 bases and J by 2 bases, with 6 bases of the junction left unmatched. Germline-derived CDR1 and CDR2 are SQVTM and ANQGSEA. CDR3: CSVVRQGANTEAFF. In nucleotides, the CDR3 is TGCAGCGTTGTTCGCCAGGGGGCAAACACTGAAGCTTTCTTT. Full variable domain (remainder filled in from reference TRBV29-1 and TRBJ1-1): SAVISQKPSRDICQRGTSLTIQCQVDSQVTMMFWYRQQPGQSLTLIATANQGSEATYESGFVIDKFPISRPNLTFSTLTVSNMSPEDSSIYLCSVVRQGANTEAFFGQGTRLTVV.

This chain uses TRBV19 with TRBJ2-2; TRBD1 agrees at 9 bases. Germline CDR1 LNHDA, CDR2 SQIVND (reference sequence). V trimming: 3 bases; J trimming: 4 bases; junction bases outside the gene matches: 3. This CDR3 has 15 residues. This CDR3 is CASSMTGGSTGELFF. CDR3 coding DNA: TGTGCCAGTAGTATGACAGGGGGGAGCACCGGGGAGCTGTTTTTT.

This chain connects TRBV28 to TRBJ2-1; a possible D gene is TRBD2 (6 bases). Germline assignment: CDR1 MDHEN and CDR2 SYDVKM. This CDR3 has 13 residues. The V end lost 4 bases, the J end lost 6 bases, and 10 bases lay between the germline ends. The CDR3 here is CASSSAGSNEQFF. The CDR3 DNA reads TGTGCCAGCAGTTCTGCGGGATCCAATGAGCAGTTCTTC.

The rearrangement uses TRBV6-5 and TRBJ1-4; D uncertain. This CDR3 is built from 14 residues. Germline CDR1 and CDR2: MNHEY and SVGAGI. V was pared by 2 bases and J by 10 bases, with 14 bases between. CDR3 coding DNA: TGTGCCAGCAGTTACAACAGTGAATTGGGAAAACTGTTTTTT. It specifies CASSYNSELGKLFF.

The chain combines TRBV7-9 with TRBJ2-3; 8 bases are a match to TRBD2. Looked up from germline, CDR1 is SEHNR and CDR2 is FQNEAQ (reference sequence). There are 16 residues in the CDR3. The V gene end was trimmed by 5 bases and the J gene end by 0 bases; junction bases not matched to a gene: 7. DNA of the CDR3: TGTGCCAGCAGCGCGCCCGGGACTAGTAGCACAGATACGCAGTATTTT. Its protein is CASSAPGTSSTDTQYF.